This T cell receptor beta chain appears in the sequencing data of a study of blood T cell repertoires in COVID-19. This clone was seen only once. How the authors handled the data: Reference gene primers were amplified, and this amplification served to estimate nucleated cell counts. Sequencing was performed with immunoSEQ multiplex PCR; in TCRdb, only in-frame clones are kept and a portion is missing. The V and J calls and the clone size are those of that table, but D and trimming were determined from the DNA. This table holds about 120,000 clones, 85% found once. This TCR came from a man in his fifties or sixties with acute or convalescent COVID-19. The sequencing input was peripheral blood.

The CDR3 is CSVRQGANSYNEQFF. The CDR3 DNA follows: TGCAGCGTCCGTCAAGGAGCTAACTCCTACAATGAGCAGTTCTTC. This chain connects TRBV29-1 to TRBJ2-1; D is ambiguous. V shed 6 bases and J shed 0 bases, with 15 bases lying between them. Germline V gene data show CDR1 as SQVTM and CDR2 as ANQGSEA. The CDR3 has 15 amino acids.